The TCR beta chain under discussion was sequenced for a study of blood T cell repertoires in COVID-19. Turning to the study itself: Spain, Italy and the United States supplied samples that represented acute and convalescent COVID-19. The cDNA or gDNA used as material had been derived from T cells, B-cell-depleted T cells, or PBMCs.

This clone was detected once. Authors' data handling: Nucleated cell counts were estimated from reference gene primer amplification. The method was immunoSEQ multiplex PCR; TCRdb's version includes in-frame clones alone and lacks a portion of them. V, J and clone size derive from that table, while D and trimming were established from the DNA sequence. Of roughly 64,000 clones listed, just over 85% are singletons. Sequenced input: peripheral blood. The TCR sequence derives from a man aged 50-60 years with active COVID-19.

The CDR3 DNA follows: TGTGCCAGCAGTTACACATTACAGGGGCTTGATGGCTACACCTTC. This sequence encodes CASSYTLQGLDGYTF. The chain joins TRBV6-5 to TRBJ1-2; 7 bases line up with TRBD1. Germline loops: CDR1 MNHEY, CDR2 SVGAGI. The CDR3 consists of 15 residues. The J segment lost 6 bases and the V segment lost 2 bases, leaving 9 bases of the junction unmatched.